This T cell receptor beta chain was observed in a study of control samples from healthy donors and cancer patients. This CDR3 is 16 amino acids long. Trimming cost V 2 bases and J 4 bases; bases outside gene matches: 5. CDR1 is KGHDR, CDR2 SFDVKD, per germline. Libraries were prepared by immunoSEQ multiplex PCR; TCRdb keeps only in-frame clonotypes and omits some of them. The data contain about 180,000 clones, over 85% of them singletons. The source material was blood. This receptor was taken from a man under 40 in good health. The chain has TRBV24-1 and TRBJ2-1, with 9 bases fitting TRBD2. CDR3 residues: CATSDSWTSVYNEQFF. In DNA form, the CDR3 reads TGTGCCACCAGTGATTCCTGGACTAGCGTATACAATGAGCAGTTCTTC.